This T cell receptor beta chain was documented in a study of metastatic and nonmetastatic thyroid tumors. TCRdb re-called clones via MiXCR from the PCR reads. The sample yields 16,000 or so clones, 20% to 30% seen once. Not a single patient had been given any form of treatment at any point before undergoing thyroid surgery. Germline-derived CDR1 and CDR2 are LNHDA and SQIVND (reference sequence). The CDR3 has 14 residues. V shed 1 base and J shed 5 bases, with 11 bases lying between them. This clone was picked up many times. The specimen was tumor tissue. V gene TRBV19 combines with J gene TRBJ1-1; unclear D gene. The receptor's source is a male donor with papillary thyroid cancer or a benign thyroid nodule (not recorded which). Some clones in this sample may be carry-over from other donors' samples. The CDR3 loop is CASSIGTGWTEAFF. The CDR3 DNA follows: TGTGCCAGTAGTATAGGGACCGGGTGGACTGAAGCTTTCTTT.